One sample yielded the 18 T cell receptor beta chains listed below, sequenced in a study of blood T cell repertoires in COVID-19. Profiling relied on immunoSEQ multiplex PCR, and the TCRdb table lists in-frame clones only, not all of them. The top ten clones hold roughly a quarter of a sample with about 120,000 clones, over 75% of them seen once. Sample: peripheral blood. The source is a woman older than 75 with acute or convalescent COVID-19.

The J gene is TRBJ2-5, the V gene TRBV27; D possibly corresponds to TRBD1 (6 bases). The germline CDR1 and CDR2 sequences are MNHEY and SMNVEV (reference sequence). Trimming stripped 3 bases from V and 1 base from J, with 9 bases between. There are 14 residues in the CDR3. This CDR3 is CASSFDRRQETQYF. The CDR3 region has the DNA TGTGCCAGCAGTTTTGACAGGCGCCAAGAGACCCAGTACTTC.

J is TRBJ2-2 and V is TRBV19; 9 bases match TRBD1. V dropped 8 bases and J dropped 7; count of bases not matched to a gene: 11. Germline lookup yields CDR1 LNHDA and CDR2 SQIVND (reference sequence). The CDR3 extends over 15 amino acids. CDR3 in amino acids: CASSTQGAISGELFF. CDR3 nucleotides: TGTGCCAGTTCTACACAGGGGGCGATAAGCGGGGAGCTGTTTTTT.

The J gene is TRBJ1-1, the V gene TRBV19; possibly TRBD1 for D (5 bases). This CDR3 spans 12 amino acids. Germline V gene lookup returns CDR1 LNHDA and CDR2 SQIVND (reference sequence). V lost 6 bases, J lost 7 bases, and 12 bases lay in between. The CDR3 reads CASSQRGGEAFF. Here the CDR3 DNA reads TGTGCCAGTAGCCAGCGGGGGGGTGAAGCTTTCTTT.

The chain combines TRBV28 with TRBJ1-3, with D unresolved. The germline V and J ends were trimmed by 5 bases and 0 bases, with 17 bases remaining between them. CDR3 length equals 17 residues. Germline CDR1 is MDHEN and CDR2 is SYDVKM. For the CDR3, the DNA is TGTGCCAGCAGTCTCTTTCAGGTGGCAGCCTCTGGAAACACCATATATTTT. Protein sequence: CASSLFQVAASGNTIYF. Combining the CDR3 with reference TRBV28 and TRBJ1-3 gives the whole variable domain DVKVTQSSRYLVKRTGEKVFLECVQDMDHENMFWYRQDPGLGLRLIYFSYDVKMKEKGDIPEGYSVSREKKERFSLILESASTNQTSMYLCASSLFQVAASGNTIYFGEGSWLTVV.

This chain's CDR3 is CASSSNSGGEQFF. The CDR3 DNA reads as TGTGCCAGCAGCTCTAACTCGGGAGGCGAGCAGTTCTTC. The chain combines TRBV7-3 with TRBJ2-1, with 7 bases aligning to TRBD2. Unmatched junction bases numbered 7, after V lost 4 bases and J lost 10 bases. The CDR3 has 13 amino acids. Per germline, CDR1 SGHTA and CDR2 FQGTGA. Complete variable domain (other parts from reference TRBV7-3 and TRBJ2-1): GAGVSQTPSNKVTEKGKYVELRCDPISGHTALYWYRQSLGQGPEFLIYFQGTGAADDSGLPNDRFFAVRPEGSVSTLKIQRTERGDSAVYLCASSSNSGGEQFFGPGTRLTVL.

CDR3 DNA sequence: TGTGCCAGCTCACCGGCGGGCAACGAGCAGTACTTC. Protein: CASSPAGNEQYF. This chain connects TRBV18 to TRBJ2-7; perhaps TRBD2 as D (5 bases). Looked up from germline, CDR1 is KGHSH and CDR2 is LQKENI. V lost 3 bases and J lost 5, with 8 bases in between. The CDR3 length is 12 residues.

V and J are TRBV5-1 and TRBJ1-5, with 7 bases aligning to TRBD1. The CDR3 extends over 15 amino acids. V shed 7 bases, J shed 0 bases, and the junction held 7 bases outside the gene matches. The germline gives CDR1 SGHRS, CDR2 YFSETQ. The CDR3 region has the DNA TGCGCCAGCTCGGAGGGGGCAAATAGCAATCAGCCCCAGCATTTT. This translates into CASSEGANSNQPQHF.

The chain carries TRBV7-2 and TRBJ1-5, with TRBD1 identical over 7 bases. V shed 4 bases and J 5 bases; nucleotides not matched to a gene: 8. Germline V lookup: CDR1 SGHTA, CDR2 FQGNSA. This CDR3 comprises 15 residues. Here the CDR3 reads CASSSSTGFDQPQHF. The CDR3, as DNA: TGTGCCAGCAGCTCGTCGACAGGGTTCGATCAGCCCCAGCATTTT.

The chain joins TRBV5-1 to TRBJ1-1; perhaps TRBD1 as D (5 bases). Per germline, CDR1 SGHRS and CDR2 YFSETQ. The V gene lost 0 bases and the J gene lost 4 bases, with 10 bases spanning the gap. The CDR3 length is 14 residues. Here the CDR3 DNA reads TGCGCCAGCAGCTTGGGGGTCGGGGGCACTGAAGCTTTCTTT. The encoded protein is CASSLGVGGTEAFF.

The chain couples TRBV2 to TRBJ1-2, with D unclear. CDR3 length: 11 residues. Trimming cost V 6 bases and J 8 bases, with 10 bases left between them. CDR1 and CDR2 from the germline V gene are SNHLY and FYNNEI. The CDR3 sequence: CASRLEVGYTF. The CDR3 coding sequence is TGTGCCAGCAGGTTGGAGGTCGGCTACACCTTC. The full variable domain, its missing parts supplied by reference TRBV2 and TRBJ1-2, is EPEVTQTPSHQVTQMGQEVILRCVPISNHLYFYWYRQILGQKVEFLVSFYNNEISEKSEIFDDQFSVERPDGSNFTLKIRSTKLEDSAMYFCASRLEVGYTFGSGTRLTVV.

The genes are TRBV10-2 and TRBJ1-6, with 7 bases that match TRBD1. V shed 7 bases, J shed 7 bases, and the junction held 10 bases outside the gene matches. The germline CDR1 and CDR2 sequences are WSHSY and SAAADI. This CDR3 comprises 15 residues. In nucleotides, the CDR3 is TGCGCCAGCACTCGGGACAGCGAAAGGAATTCACCCCTCCACTTT. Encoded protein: CASTRDSERNSPLHF.

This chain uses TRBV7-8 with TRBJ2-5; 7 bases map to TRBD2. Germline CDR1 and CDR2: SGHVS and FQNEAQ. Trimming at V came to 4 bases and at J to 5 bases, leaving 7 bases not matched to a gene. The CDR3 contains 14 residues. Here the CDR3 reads CASSSRTSPETQYF. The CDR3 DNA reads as TGTGCCAGCAGCTCGCGGACTAGTCCGGAGACCCAGTACTTC.

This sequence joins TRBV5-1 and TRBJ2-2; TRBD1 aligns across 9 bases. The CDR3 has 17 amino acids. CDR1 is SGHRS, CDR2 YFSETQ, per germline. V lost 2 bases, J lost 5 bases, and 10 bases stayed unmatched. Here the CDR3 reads CASSFTLTGGRTGELFF. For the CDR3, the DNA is TGCGCCAGCAGCTTCACCCTGACAGGGGGTAGGACCGGGGAGCTGTTTTTT.

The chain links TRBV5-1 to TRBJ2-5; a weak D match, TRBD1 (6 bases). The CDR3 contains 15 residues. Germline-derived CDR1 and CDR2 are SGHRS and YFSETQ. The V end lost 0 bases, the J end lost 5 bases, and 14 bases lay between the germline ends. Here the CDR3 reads CASSLGPTRGETQYF. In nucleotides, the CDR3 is TGCGCCAGCAGCTTGGGCCCCACGAGGGGGGAGACCCAGTACTTC.

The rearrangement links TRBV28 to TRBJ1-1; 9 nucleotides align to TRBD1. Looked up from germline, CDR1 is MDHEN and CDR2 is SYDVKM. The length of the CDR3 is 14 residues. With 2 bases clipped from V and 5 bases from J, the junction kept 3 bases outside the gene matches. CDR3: CASSLGGQGTEAFF. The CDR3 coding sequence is TGTGCCAGCAGTTTAGGGGGACAGGGAACTGAAGCTTTCTTT.

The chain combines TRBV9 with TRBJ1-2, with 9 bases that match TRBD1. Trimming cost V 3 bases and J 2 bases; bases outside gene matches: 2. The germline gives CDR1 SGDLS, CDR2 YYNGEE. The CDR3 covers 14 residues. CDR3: CASSAGQGNYGYTF. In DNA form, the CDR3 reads TGTGCCAGCAGCGCCGGACAGGGGAACTATGGCTACACCTTC.

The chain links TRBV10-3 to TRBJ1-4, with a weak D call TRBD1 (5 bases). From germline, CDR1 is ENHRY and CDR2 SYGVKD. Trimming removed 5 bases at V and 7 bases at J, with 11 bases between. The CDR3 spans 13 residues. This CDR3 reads CAISTGASEKLFF. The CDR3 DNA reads TGTGCCATCAGTACAGGTGCCTCTGAAAAACTGTTTTTT.

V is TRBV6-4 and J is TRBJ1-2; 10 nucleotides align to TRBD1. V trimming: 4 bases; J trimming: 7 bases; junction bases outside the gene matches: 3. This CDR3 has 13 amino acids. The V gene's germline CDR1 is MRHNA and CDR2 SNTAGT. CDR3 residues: CASSGGTGVGYTF. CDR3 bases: TGTGCCAGCAGTGGTGGGACAGGGGTTGGCTACACCTTC.